This TCR beta chain appears in the sequencing data of a study of molecular identifiers for immune sequencing clone quantification. This clonotype showed up many times. TCRdb reprocessed the PCR reads with MiXCR, giving one entry per CDR3 protein. The data show under 650,000 distinct CDR3 sequences, with 20% seen just once and roughly 0.85% held by the top ten. V lost 6 bases, J lost 4 bases, and 12 bases lay in between. The CDR3 contains 13 residues. Germline lookup yields CDR1 MNHEY and CDR2 SMNVEV (reference sequence). The source material was naive CD8+ T cells from blood, with Jurkat cell RNA spiked in. Subset described: FACS-sorted CD8+CD4-CCR7+CD45RA+ naive T cells. The sequence derives from a human donor in good health. Some libraries in this study had Jurkat cell RNA spiked in. This chain uses TRBV27 with TRBJ1-1; the D gene is possibly TRBD1 (6 bases). In DNA form, the CDR3 reads TGTGCCAGCAGCGACAGGTTCGGCACTGAAGCTTTCTTT. It specifies CASSDRFGTEAFF.